The 6 T cell receptor beta chains below were found in one sample sequenced in a study of identical twins. TCRdb re-called the 5' RACE reads through MiXCR, storing one row per CDR3 protein. The sample has about 530,000 distinct CDR3 sequences; under 25% are singletons. The data were also submitted as part of a second study, on yellow fever vaccine responses in identical twins.

Material for sequencing was CD4+ T cells sorted from blood. Receptors were obtained from a woman aged 18-29 years in good health.

The sample holds many counts of this clonotype. The chain couples TRBV5-1 to TRBJ1-1; weak D call: TRBD1 (5 bases). Germline CDR1 reads SGHRS; CDR2 reads YFSETQ. This CDR3 contains 13 residues. Trimming shortened V by 0 bases and J by 4 bases, and 7 bases separated the two germline ends. The DNA for the CDR3 is TGCGCCAGCAGCTTGGGACAGTCCACTGAAGCTTTCTTT. This translates into CASSLGQSTEAFF.

In its sample, this clonotype was seen a few times. The chain couples TRBV24-1 to TRBJ2-2; 9 nucleotides agree with TRBD1. This CDR3 spans 14 amino acids. V lost 9 bases, J lost 5 bases, and 6 bases stayed unmatched. Germline loops: CDR1 KGHDR, CDR2 SFDVKD. CDR3 nucleotides: TGTGCCACCGCCGGGACAGGGCGGACCGGGGAGCTGTTTTTT. This translates into CATAGTGRTGELFF.

This sequence joins TRBV20-1 and TRBJ2-2; D is perhaps TRBD2 (7 bases). The CDR3 consists of 14 residues. The V gene lost 2 bases and the J gene lost 4 bases, with 11 bases spanning the gap. Germline CDR1 and CDR2: DFQATT and SNEGSKA (reference sequence). CDR3 DNA sequence: TGCAGTGCTAGATGGGGGGGGGCCACCGGGGAGCTGTTTTTT. Translation: CSARWGGATGELFF.

This clonotype was observed a few times. This chain joins TRBV12-3 or TRBV12-4 and TRBJ2-3; TRBD2 might be the D (6 bases). The CDR3 extends over 15 amino acids. Trimming pared 3 bases from V and 2 bases from J, leaving 12 bases between. The CDR3 coding sequence is TGTGCCAGCAGTTTTCGGCGGGGTTACACAGATACGCAGTATTTT. Its translation is CASSFRRGYTDTQYF.

The genes are TRBV6-5 and TRBJ2-1; D call uncertain. Trimming cost V 0 bases and J 0 bases, with 12 bases left between them. The germline gives CDR1 MNHEY, CDR2 SVGAGI. CDR3 length equals 17 residues. The CDR3 here is CASSYSFSGISYNEQFF. CDR3 bases: TGTGCCAGCAGTTACTCTTTTTCAGGCATCTCCTACAATGAGCAGTTCTTC.

The chain has TRBV2 and TRBJ2-7; D uncertain. Trimming removed 2 bases at V and 2 bases at J, with 7 bases between. Germline V gene lookup returns CDR1 SNHLY and CDR2 FYNNEI. The CDR3 has 13 amino acids. The CDR3 nucleotides are TGTGCCAGCAGTGAATTCCGGGCCTACGAGCAGTACTTC. Translating it yields CASSEFRAYEQYF.